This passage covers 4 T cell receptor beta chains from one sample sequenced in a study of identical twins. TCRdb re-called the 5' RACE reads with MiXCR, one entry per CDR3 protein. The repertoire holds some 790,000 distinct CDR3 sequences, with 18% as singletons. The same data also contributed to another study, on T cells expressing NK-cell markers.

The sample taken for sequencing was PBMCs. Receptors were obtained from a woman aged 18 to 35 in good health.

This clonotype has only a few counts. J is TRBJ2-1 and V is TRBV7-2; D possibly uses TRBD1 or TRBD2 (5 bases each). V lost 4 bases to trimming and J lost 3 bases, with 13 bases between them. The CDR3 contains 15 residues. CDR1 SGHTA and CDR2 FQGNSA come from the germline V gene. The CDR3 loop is CASSYHWGNYNEQFF. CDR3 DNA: TGTGCCAGCAGCTACCATTGGGGGAACTACAATGAGCAGTTCTTC.

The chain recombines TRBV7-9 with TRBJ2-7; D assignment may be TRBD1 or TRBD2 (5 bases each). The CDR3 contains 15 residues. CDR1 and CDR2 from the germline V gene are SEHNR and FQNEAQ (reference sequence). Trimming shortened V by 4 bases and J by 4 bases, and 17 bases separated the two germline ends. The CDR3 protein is CASSYQGPFPYEQYF. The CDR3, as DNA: TGTGCCAGCAGCTACCAGGGACCCTTCCCTTACGAGCAGTACTTC. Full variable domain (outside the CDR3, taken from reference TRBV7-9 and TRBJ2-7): DTGVSQNPRHKITKRGQNVTFRCDPISEHNRLYWYRQTLGQGPEFLTYFQNEAQLEKSRLLSDRFSAERPKGSFSTLEIQRTEQGDSAMYLCASSYQGPFPYEQYFGPGTRLTVT.

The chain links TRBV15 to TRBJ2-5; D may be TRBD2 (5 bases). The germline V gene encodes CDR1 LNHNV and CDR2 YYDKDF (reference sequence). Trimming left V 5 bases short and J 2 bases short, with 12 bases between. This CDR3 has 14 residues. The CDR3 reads CATSRGRAQETQYF. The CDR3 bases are TGTGCCACCAGCCGTGGGCGGGCACAAGAGACCCAGTACTTC.

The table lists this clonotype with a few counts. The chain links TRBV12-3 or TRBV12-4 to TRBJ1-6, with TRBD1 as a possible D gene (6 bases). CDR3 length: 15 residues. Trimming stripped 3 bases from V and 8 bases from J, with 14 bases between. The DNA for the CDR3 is TGTGCCAGCAGTTTGTCCCCGGGGGCGGATTCACCCCTCCACTTT. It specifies CASSLSPGADSPLHF.